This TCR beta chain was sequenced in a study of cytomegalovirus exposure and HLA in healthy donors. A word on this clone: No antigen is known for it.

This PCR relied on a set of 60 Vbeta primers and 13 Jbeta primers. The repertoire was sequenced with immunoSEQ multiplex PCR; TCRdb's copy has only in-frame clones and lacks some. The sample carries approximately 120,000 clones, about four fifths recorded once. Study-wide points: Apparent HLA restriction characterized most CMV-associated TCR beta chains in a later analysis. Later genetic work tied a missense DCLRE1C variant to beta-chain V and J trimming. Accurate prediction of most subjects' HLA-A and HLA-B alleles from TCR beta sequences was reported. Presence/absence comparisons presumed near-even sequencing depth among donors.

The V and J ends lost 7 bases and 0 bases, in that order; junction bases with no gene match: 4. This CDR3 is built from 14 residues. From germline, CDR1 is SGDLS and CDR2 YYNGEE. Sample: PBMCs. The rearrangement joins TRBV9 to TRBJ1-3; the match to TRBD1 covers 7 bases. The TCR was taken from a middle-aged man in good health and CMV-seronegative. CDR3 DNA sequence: TGTGCCAGCGAACAGGGGAGCTCTGGAAACACCATATATTTT. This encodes CASEQGSSGNTIYF. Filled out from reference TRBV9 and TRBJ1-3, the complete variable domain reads DSGVTQTPKHLITATGQRVTLRCSPRSGDLSVYWYQQSLDQGLQFLIQYYNGEERAKGNILERFSAQQFPDLHSELNLSSLELGDSALYFCASEQGSSGNTIYFGEGSWLTVV.